This T cell receptor beta chain was obtained from a study of blood T cell repertoires in COVID-19. The overall study: T cells, B-cell-depleted T cells, or PBMCs provided the cDNA or gDNA that served as material.

The germline CDR1 and CDR2 sequences are SGHKS and YYEKEE (reference sequence). The length of the CDR3 is 13 residues. J lost 6 bases, V lost 0 bases, and 0 bases had no gene match. The Seattle patients joined while their infection was active and were tracked longitudinally afterward. Measured with immunoSEQ multiplex PCR; TCRdb has only the in-frame clones, and not every one. The repertoire holds about 210,000 clones, with 80% to 85% as singletons. Sequencing used peripheral blood. The chain joins TRBV5-5 to TRBJ2-1, with 7 positions matching TRBD1. The source is a woman of 80 years or more with COVID-19, enrolled during active disease. CDR3 sequence (DNA): TGTGCCAGCAGCTTGGACAGGGGCAATGAGCAGTTCTTC. Translation gives CASSLDRGNEQFF.